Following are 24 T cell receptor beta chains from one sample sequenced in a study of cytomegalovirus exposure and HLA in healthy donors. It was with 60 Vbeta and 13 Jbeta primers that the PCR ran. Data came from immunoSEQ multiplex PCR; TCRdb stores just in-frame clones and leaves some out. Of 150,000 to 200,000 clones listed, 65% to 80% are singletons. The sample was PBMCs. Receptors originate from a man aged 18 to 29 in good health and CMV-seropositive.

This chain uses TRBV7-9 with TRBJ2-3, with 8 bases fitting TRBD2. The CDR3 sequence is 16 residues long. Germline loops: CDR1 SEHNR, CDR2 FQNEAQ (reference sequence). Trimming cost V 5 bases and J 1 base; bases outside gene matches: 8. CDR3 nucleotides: TGTGCCAGCAGCCCCCGGGGGGGGCAGGGCACAGATACGCAGTATTTT. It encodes CASSPRGGQGTDTQYF.

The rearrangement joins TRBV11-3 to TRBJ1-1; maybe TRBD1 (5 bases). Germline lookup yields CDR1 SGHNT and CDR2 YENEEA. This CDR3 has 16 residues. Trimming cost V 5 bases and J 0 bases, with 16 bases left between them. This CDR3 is CASSGHTGGMNTEAFF. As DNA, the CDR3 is TGTGCCAGCAGCGGACATACTGGGGGGATGAACACTGAAGCTTTCTTT.

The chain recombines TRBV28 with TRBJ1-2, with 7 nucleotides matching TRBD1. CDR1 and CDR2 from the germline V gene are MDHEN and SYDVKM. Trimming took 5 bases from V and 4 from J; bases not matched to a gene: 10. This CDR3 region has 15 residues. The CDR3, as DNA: TGTGCCAGCAGTAGCACGGGACAGAGGATCTATGGCTACACCTTC. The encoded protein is CASSSTGQRIYGYTF.

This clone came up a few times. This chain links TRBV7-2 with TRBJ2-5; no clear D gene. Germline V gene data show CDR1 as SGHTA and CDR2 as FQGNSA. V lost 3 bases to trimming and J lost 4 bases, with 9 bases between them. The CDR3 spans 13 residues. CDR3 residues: CASSFGVRETQYF. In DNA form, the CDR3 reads TGTGCCAGCAGCTTCGGAGTACGAGAGACCCAGTACTTC.

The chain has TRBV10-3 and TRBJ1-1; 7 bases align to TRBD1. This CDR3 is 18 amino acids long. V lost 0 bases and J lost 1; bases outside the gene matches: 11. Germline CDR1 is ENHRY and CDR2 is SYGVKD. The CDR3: CAISESAGTAVGNTEAFF. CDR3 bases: TGTGCCATCAGTGAGTCGGCCGGGACAGCGGTTGGGAACACTGAAGCTTTCTTT.

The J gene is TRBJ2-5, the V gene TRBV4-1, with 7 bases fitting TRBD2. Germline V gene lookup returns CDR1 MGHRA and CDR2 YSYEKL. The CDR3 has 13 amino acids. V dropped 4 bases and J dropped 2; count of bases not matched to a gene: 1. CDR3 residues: CASSLGLQETQYF. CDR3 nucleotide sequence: TGCGCCAGCAGCCTGGGACTACAAGAGACCCAGTACTTC.

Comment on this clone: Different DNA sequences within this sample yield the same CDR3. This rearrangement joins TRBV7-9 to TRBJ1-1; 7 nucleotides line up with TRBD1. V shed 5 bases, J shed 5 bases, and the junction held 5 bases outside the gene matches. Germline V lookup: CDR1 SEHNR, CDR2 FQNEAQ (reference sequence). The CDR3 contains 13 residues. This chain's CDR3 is CASSLEGATEAFF. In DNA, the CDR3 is TGTGCCAGCAGCCTGGAGGGGGCGACTGAAGCTTTCTTT.

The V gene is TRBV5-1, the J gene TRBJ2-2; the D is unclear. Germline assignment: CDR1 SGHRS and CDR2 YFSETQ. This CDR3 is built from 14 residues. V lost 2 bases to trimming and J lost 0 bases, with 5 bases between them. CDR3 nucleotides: TGCGCCAGCAGCTTATATACGAACACCGGGGAGCTGTTTTTT. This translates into CASSLYTNTGELFF. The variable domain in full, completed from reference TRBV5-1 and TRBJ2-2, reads KAGVTQTPRYLIKTRGQQVTLSCSPISGHRSVSWYQQTPGQGLQFLFEYFSETQRNKGNFPGRFSGRQFSNSRSEMNVSTLELGDSALYLCASSLYTNTGELFFGEGSRLTVL.

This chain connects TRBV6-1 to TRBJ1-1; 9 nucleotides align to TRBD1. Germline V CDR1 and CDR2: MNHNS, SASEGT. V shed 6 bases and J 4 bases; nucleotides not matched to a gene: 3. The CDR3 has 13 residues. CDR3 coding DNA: TGTGCCAGCAGCCGGGACAGGGTCACTGAAGCTTTCTTT. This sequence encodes CASSRDRVTEAFF.

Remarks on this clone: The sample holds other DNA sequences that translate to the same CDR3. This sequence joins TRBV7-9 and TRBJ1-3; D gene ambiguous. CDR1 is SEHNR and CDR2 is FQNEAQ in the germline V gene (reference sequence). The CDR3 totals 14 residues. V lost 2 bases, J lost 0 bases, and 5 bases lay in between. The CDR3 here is CASSLTGSGNTIYF. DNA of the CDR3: TGTGCCAGCAGCTTAACGGGCTCTGGAAACACCATATATTTT.

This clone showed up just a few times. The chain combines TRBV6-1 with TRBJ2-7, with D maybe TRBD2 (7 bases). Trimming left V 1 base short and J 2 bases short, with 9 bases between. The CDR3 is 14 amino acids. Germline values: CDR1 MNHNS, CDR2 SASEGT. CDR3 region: CASSEGGGPYEQYV. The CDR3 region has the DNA TGTGCCAGCAGTGAAGGGGGGGGGCCCTACGAGCAGTACGTC.

In DNA, the CDR3 is TGTGCCAGCAGCCCCCCGGGACAGGGTACGAATGGCTACACCTTC. Encoded protein: CASSPPGQGTNGYTF. The V and J genes are TRBV6-5 and TRBJ1-2; 9 bases line up with TRBD1. J gave up 6 bases and V 6 bases, and 11 bases lay outside the gene matches. This CDR3 contains 15 residues. CDR1 MNHEY and CDR2 SVGAGI come from the germline V gene.

The CDR3 spells CASSQEEGLSGNTIYF. The DNA for the CDR3 is TGCGCCAGCAGCCAAGAAGAGGGCCTCTCTGGAAACACCATATATTTT. The chain links TRBV4-1 to TRBJ1-3; no definite D call. This CDR3 region has 16 residues. Trimming stripped 0 bases from V and 0 bases from J, with 9 bases between. Germline V gene sequence: CDR1 MGHRA, CDR2 YSYEKL.

In nucleotides, the CDR3 is TGTGCCAGCTCATTAGCGAACACTGAAGCTTTCTTT. Translation gives CASSLANTEAFF. This chain uses TRBV18 with TRBJ1-1, with D hard to call. Trimming took off 5 bases at V and 1 base at J, with 5 bases between the two ends. The length of the CDR3 is 12 residues. The germline V gene encodes CDR1 KGHSH and CDR2 LQKENI.

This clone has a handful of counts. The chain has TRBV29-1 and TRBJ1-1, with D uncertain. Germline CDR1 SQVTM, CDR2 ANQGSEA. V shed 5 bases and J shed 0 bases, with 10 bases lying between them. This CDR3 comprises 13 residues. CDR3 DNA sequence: TGCAGCGTTTCCGGGAGACTGAACACTGAAGCTTTCTTT. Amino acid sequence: CSVSGRLNTEAFF.

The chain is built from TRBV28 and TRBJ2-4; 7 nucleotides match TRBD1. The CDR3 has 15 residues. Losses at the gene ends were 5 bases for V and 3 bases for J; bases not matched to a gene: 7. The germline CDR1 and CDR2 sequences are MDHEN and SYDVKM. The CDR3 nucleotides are TGTGCCAGCAGTACCGGACAGGCGGGCAAAAACATTCAGTACTTC. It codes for CASSTGQAGKNIQYF.

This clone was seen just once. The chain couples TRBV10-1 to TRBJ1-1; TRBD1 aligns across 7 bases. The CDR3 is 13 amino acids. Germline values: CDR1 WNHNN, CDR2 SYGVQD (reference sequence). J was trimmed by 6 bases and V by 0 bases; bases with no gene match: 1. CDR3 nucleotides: TGCGCCAGCAGTGAGTCGGGGACAGCTGAAGCTTTCTTT. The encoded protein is CASSESGTAEAFF.

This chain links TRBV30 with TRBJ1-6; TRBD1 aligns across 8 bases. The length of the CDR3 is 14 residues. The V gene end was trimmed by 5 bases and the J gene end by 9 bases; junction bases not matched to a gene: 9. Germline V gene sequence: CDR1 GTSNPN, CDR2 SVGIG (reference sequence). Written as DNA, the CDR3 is TGTGCCTGGGGAGGACAGGGAAACAGTTCACCCCTCCACTTT. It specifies CAWGGQGNSSPLHF.

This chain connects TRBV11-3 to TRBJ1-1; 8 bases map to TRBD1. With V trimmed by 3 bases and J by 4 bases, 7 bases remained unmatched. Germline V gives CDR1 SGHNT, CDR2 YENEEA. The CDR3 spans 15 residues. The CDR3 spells CASSFMTGAGTEAFF. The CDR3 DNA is TGTGCCAGCAGCTTCATGACAGGGGCCGGCACTGAAGCTTTCTTT. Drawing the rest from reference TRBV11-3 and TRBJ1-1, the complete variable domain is EAGVVQSPRYKIIEKKQPVAFWCNPISGHNTLYWYLQNLGQGPELLIRYENEEAVDDSQLPKDRFSAERLKGVDSTLKIQPAELGDSAVYLCASSFMTGAGTEAFFGQGTRLTVV.

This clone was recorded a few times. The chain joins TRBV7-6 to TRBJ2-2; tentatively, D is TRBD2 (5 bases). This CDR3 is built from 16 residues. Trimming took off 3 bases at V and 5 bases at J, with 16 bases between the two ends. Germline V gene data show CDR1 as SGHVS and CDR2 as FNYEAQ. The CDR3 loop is CASSLRADLSTGELFF. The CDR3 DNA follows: TGTGCCAGCAGCTTGCGGGCGGACCTTTCTACCGGGGAGCTGTTTTTT. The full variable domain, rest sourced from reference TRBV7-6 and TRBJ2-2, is GAGVSQSPRYKVTKRGQDVALRCDPISGHVSLYWYRQALGQGPEFLTYFNYEAQQDKSGLPNDRFSAERPEGSISTLTIQRTEQRDSAMYRCASSLRADLSTGELFFGEGSRLTVL.

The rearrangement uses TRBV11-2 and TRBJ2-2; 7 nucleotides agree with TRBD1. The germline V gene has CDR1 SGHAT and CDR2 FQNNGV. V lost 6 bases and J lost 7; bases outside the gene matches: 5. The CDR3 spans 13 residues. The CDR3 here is CASRPGGIGELFF. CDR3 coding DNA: TGTGCCAGCAGGCCAGGGGGTATCGGGGAGCTGTTTTTT.

The CDR3 nucleotides read TGTGCCAGCAGCCCCCGGGCAGGGGAAGCTTTCTTT. Protein: CASSPRAGEAFF. The chain couples TRBV5-6 to TRBJ1-1; a possible D gene is TRBD1 (5 bases). This CDR3 spans 12 amino acids. Per germline, CDR1 SGHDT and CDR2 YYEEEE. V gave up 4 bases and J gave up 8 bases, with 12 bases separating them.

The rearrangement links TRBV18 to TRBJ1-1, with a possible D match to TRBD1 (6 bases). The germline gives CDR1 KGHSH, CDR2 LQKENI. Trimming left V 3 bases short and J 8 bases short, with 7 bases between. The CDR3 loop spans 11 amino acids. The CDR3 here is CASSPGQEAFF. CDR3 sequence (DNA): TGTGCCAGCTCACCCGGACAGGAAGCTTTCTTT.

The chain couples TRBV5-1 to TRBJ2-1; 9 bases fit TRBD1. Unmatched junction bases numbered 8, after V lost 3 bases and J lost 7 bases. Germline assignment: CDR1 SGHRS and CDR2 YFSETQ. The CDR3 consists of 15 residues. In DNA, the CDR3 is TGCGCCAGCAGCTCCCAGGGACAGGGCGGGAATGAGCAGTTCTTC. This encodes CASSSQGQGGNEQFF. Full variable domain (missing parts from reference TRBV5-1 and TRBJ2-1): KAGVTQTPRYLIKTRGQQVTLSCSPISGHRSVSWYQQTPGQGLQFLFEYFSETQRNKGNFPGRFSGRQFSNSRSEMNVSTLELGDSALYLCASSSQGQGGNEQFFGPGTRLTVL.